This T cell receptor (beta chain) was captured by sequencing in a study of blood T cell repertoires in COVID-19. Study-wide background: The samples span acute and convalescent COVID-19 from the United States, Italy and Spain. Sources were T cells, B-cell-depleted T cells, or PBMCs; the material itself was cDNA or gDNA.

Profiled with immunoSEQ multiplex PCR; TCRdb holds only in-frame clones, not every one. The data contain more than 200,000 clones, about 87% of them singletons. The CDR3 contains 16 residues. The J segment lost 3 bases and the V segment lost 4 bases, leaving 10 bases of the junction unmatched. CDR1 is LNHDA and CDR2 is SQIVND in the germline V gene (reference sequence). The clonotype originates from a man between 65 and 85 years old with acute or convalescent COVID-19. The genes are TRBV19 and TRBJ2-7, with TRBD1 matching 9 bases. Material: peripheral blood. CDR3: CASSKSATGGFYEQYF. The CDR3 DNA follows: TGTGCCAGTAGTAAATCCGCGACAGGGGGGTTCTACGAGCAGTACTTC.